The next 10 T cell receptor beta chains were all read from a single sample in a study of T cell repertoires in cytomegalovirus infection. No antigen has been assigned to these receptors. TCRdb re-derived calls from the reads in MiXCR, one entry per CDR3 protein. Of some 110,000 distinct CDR3 sequences in the sample, 9.5% to 13% were seen once. The specimen sequenced was PBMCs, sequenced either directly or after in vitro stimulation (not recorded which). Receptors originate from a human donor in good health (CMV status not recorded). Some clones in this sample may be carry-over from other donors' samples.

This clonotype was seen many times. The chain has TRBV7-2 and TRBJ1-5; TRBD1 aligns across 9 bases. The length of the CDR3 is 16 residues. Germline lookup yields CDR1 SGHTA and CDR2 FQGNSA. J lost 3 bases, V lost 1 base, and 4 bases had no gene match. CDR3 DNA: TGTGCCAGCAGCTTAGGCCGGGACAGGGTCAATCAGCCCCAGCATTTT. Its translation is CASSLGRDRVNQPQHF.

This clonotype turned up a few times. This rearrangement joins TRBV6-2 or TRBV6-3 to TRBJ2-7; TRBD1 agrees at 9 bases. Germline CDR1 reads MNHEY; CDR2 reads SVGEGT. V shed 2 bases, J shed 3 bases, and the junction held 11 bases outside the gene matches. CDR3 length: 17 amino acids. CDR3 DNA sequence: TGTGCCAGCAGTTACGGTGGTTTCCGGACAGGGGACTACGAGCAGTACTTC. Translated: CASSYGGFRTGDYEQYF.

This clonotype was seen more than once but under ten times. V usage is TRBV5-6 and J usage is TRBJ2-2; D is unclear. Trimming cost V 4 bases and J 5 bases, with 12 bases left between them. There are 14 residues in the CDR3. The germline V gene encodes CDR1 SGHDT and CDR2 YYEEEE. This chain's CDR3 is CASSVLLGTGELFF. CDR3 nucleotide sequence: TGTGCCAGCAGCGTTCTCCTAGGGACCGGGGAGCTGTTTTTT.

This clonotype was observed at least ten times. The gene calls are TRBV10-3 and TRBJ2-5; the D gene is possibly TRBD1 (5 bases). This CDR3 has 13 residues. Germline V gene lookup returns CDR1 ENHRY and CDR2 SYGVKD. V dropped 10 bases and J dropped 2 bases, with 14 bases sitting between them. The DNA of the CDR3 is TGTGCCAGCGGACAAGCTCCACAAGAGACCCAGTACTTC. Its translation is CASGQAPQETQYF.

This chain connects TRBV5-1 to TRBJ2-7; TRBD2 matches 9 bases. The CDR3 extends over 16 amino acids. CDR1 and CDR2 (germline): SGHRS, YFSETQ. V trimming: 5 bases; J trimming: 6 bases; junction bases outside the gene matches: 15. CDR3 loop: CASRSGLAPGPGEQYF. The CDR3 region has the DNA TGCGCCAGCAGATCCGGACTAGCGCCAGGACCGGGCGAGCAGTACTTC.

The V and J genes are TRBV7-2 and TRBJ1-5, with unresolved D. The germline CDR1 and CDR2 sequences are SGHTA and FQGNSA. Trimming took 5 bases from V and 0 from J, leaving 11 bases between them. This CDR3 region has 15 residues. CDR3 sequence: CASSRDPGSNQPQHF. The CDR3 DNA follows: TGTGCCAGCAGCCGGGATCCGGGTAGCAATCAGCCCCAGCATTTT.

The V call is TRBV27, the J call TRBJ2-2; the D gene is possibly TRBD2 (6 bases). V lost 3 bases and J 3 bases, leaving 14 bases between the germline ends. The CDR3 sequence is 16 residues long. CDR1 MNHEY and CDR2 SMNVEV come from the germline V gene (reference sequence). CDR3 bases: TGTGCCAGCAGTTTCGTCGGGACTGGGGACACCGGGGAGCTGTTTTTT. Translated, it gives CASSFVGTGDTGELFF.

This clonotype was counted many times. The chain joins TRBV7-2 to TRBJ2-1; 13 positions agree with TRBD2. Per the germline V gene, CDR1 is SGHTA and CDR2 is FQGNSA. The CDR3 has 17 residues. J lost 7 bases, V lost 2 bases, and 8 bases had no gene match. CDR3 sequence: CASSLQLVLAGGNEQFF. CDR3 nucleotides: TGTGCCAGCAGCTTACAGCTCGTACTAGCGGGAGGGAATGAGCAGTTCTTC.

V gene TRBV30 combines with J gene TRBJ1-5; D may be TRBD1 (6 bases). The CDR3 spans 13 residues. Trimming pared 2 bases from V and 9 bases from J, leaving 14 bases between. CDR1 is GTSNPN, CDR2 SVGIG, per germline (reference sequence). CDR3 bases: TGTGCCTGGAGTAACAGGGACCTGGGGCCCCAGCATTTT. Protein product: CAWSNRDLGPQHF.

CDR3 in amino acids: CASSEARKDTQYF. The CDR3 DNA is TGTGCCAGCAGTGAAGCGAGGAAAGATACGCAGTATTTT. The genes are TRBV2 and TRBJ2-3, with D hard to call. Between the trimmed V and J ends, which lost 0 bases and 5 bases, there was a span of 6 bases. This CDR3 comprises 13 residues. Germline values: CDR1 SNHLY, CDR2 FYNNEI.